This TCR beta chain originates from a study of human T cells and chemical hapten exposure. This clonotype appeared many times. Regarding time point: pre-sensitization, week 0. Treatment defined: therapeutic diphenylcyclopropenone sensitization with weekly scalp DPC. The junction had 9 bases not matched to a gene; V was cut back by 2 bases and J by 5 bases. CDR3 size: 16 residues. TCRdb analysed the RACE reads with MiXCR anew, one entry per CDR3 protein. The table records tens of thousands of distinct CDR3 sequences, 8% to 10% of them present only once. This sequence originates from a woman aged 40 to 50 with alopecia areata. Some clones in this sample may be carry-over from other donors' samples. The sample consisted of whole blood, taken in connection with sensitization to the hapten diphenylcyclopropenone (DPC). This chain connects TRBV12-3 or TRBV12-4 to TRBJ1-5; TRBD1 matches at 7 bases. The CDR3 nucleotides read TGTGCCAGCAGTTTATCCTGGGGACAGTATTATCAGCCCCAGCATTTT. Encoded protein: CASSLSWGQYYQPQHF.